This T cell receptor beta chain was sequenced during a study of shared clonotypes between healthy human individuals. For the study at large: The cohort had two women and a few men, ages 18 to 49.

This CDR3 comprises 14 residues. Germline trimming cut 5 bases from V and 4 bases from J; bases unmatched to any gene: 3. In germline, CDR1 is SEHNR, CDR2 FQNEAQ (reference sequence). Healthy HIV-negative adults with no recent acute infections or vaccinations were recruited as donors. The repertoire was sequenced with immunoSEQ multiplex PCR; TCRdb's copy has only in-frame clones and lacks some. Among about 230,000 clones listed, 65% were seen once. With respect to this clone: The antigen remains unidentified. This may come from a read error, since a much larger clone is one base off. The sample carries other DNA sequences with the same CDR3.

Study-wide results and limits: In this cohort, only blood was sampled, and tissue repertoires likely differ.

This receptor was taken from a man aged 25-45 years in good health. Sequencing used memory CD4+ T cells sorted from blood. Documented subset: CD45RA-negative fraction. V is TRBV7-9 and J is TRBJ2-2; TRBD2 agrees at 8 bases. The CDR3 sequence: CASSREGRTGELFF. The CDR3 coding sequence is TGTGCCAGCAGCCGGGAGGGGCGCACCGGGGAGCTGTTTTTT. Looking up the rest from reference TRBV7-9 and TRBJ2-2 gives the full variable domain: DTGVSQNPRHKITKRGQNVTFRCDPISEHNRLYWYRQTLGQGPEFLTYFQNEAQLEKSRLLSDRFSAERPKGSFSTLEIQRTEQGDSAMYLCASSREGRTGELFFGEGSRLTVL.